The clone carrying this TCR beta chain was found many times. Its specificity is unknown. The sample belongs to a study of human T cells and chemical hapten exposure. Study results and limitations: Compared to controls, expanded TCRs made significantly more large clusters of similar CDR3s. Sensitizing to DPC left TCRs with a frequency above 1 in 1000 unaltered.

CDR3 length: 10 amino acids. Trimming shortened V by 7 bases and J by 4 bases, and 8 bases separated the two germline ends. The germline gives CDR1 DFQATT, CDR2 SNEGSKA (reference sequence). TCRdb reprocessed the RACE reads with MiXCR, giving one entry per CDR3 protein. The repertoire consists of about 190,000 distinct CDR3 sequences, with around 25% occurring once and the leading ten covering roughly 2.3%. This sample's time point: patch test 3, about 24 weeks after DPC sensitization. Treatment indicated: therapeutic diphenylcyclopropenone sensitization with weekly scalp DPC. Blood sampling preceded each patch test application. Unfractionated whole blood yielded total RNA.

The source material was whole blood, sampled in connection with sensitization to the hapten diphenylcyclopropenone (DPC). This chain links TRBV20-1 with TRBJ2-7; perhaps TRBD1 as D (5 bases). The receptor comes from a woman aged 40 to 49 with alopecia areata. Some clones in this sample may be carry-over from other donors' samples. CDR3 coding DNA: TGCAGTGGGGGCGAATACGAGCAGTACTTC. Its translation is CSGGEYEQYF.